The clone carrying this T cell receptor (beta chain) was seen more than once but under ten times. These data belong to a study of OX40 agonist ivuxolimab in advanced cancers. About the study: Allowance was made for prior anti-PD-1, anti-PD-L1 or anti-CTLA-4 therapy, and 40% to 45% had some.

The germline V gene encodes CDR1 SGHDT and CDR2 YYEEEE. The CDR3 extends over 13 amino acids. V lost 6 bases, J lost 5 bases, and 15 bases lay in between. The assay was immunoSEQ multiplex PCR, and TCRdb's table has in-frame clones only and misses some. The table shows tens of thousands of clones, with approximately 90% occurring only once. This sequence joins TRBV5-6 and TRBJ2-7; weak D call: TRBD2 (5 bases). The receptor was derived from an adult with an advanced solid tumor such as melanoma, head and neck, liver or kidney cancer. Sample: CD4+ or CD8+ T cells sorted from blood, taken in a trial of the OX40 agonist ivuxolimab. Written as DNA, the CDR3 is TGTGCCAGCACCCCGGGGAGCGGCAACGAGCAGTACTTC. Encoded protein: CASTPGSGNEQYF.